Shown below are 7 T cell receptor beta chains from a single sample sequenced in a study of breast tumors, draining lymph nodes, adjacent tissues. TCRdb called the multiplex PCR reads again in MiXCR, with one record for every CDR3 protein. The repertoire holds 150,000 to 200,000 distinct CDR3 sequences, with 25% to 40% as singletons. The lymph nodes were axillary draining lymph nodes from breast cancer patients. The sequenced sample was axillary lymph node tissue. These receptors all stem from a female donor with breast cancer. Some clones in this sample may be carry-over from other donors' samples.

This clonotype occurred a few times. CDR3 in DNA: TGCAGTGCTAGAGGGACAGTCATGAACACTGAAGCTTTCTTT. Protein product: CSARGTVMNTEAFF. The chain couples TRBV20-1 to TRBJ1-1; TRBD1 is a possible D gene (6 bases). Trimming pared 1 base from V and 0 bases from J, leaving 9 bases between. Germline assignment: CDR1 DFQATT and CDR2 SNEGSKA (reference sequence). There are 14 residues in the CDR3.

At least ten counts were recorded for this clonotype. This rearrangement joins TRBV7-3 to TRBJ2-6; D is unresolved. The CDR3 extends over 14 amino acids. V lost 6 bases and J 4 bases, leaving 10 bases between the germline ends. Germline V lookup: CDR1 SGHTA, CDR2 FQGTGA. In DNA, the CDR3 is TGTGCCAGCAGATTCCGGACCGGGGCCAACGTCCTGACTTTC. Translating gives CASRFRTGANVLTF.

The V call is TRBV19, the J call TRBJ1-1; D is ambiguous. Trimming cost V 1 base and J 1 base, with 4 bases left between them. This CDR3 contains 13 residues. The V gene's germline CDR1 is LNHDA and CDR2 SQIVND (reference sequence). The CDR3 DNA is TGTGCCAGTAGTATAGGGGGGAACACTGAAGCTTTCTTT. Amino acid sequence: CASSIGGNTEAFF.

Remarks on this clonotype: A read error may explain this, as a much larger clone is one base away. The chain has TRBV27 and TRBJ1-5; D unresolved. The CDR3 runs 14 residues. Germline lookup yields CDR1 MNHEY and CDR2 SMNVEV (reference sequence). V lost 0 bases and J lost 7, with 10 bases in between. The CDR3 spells CASSLSISGQPQHF. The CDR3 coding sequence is TGTGCCAGCAGTTTATCGATATCGGGGCAGCCCCAGCATTTT.

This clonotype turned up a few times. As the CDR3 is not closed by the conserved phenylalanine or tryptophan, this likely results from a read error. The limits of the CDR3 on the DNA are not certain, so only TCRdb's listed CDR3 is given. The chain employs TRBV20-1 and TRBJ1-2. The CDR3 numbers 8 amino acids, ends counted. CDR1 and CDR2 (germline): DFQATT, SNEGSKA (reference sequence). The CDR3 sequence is CSARTSGR.

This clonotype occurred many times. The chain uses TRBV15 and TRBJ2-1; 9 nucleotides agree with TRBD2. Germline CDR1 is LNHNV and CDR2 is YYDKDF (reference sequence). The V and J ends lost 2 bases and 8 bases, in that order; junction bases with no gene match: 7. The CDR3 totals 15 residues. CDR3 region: CATSRRRGGPDEQFF. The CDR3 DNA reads TGTGCCACCAGCAGAAGGCGGGGGGGCCCCGATGAGCAGTTCTTC.

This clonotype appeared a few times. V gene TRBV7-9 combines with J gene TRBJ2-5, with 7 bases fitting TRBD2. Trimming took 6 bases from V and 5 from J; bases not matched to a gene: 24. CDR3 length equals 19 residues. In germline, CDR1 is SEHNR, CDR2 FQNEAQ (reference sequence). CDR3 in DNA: TGTGCCAGCAGTCCACCCTTCCCTGAAATAGCGGGCGTGAGTGAGACCCAGTACTTC. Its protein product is CASSPPFPEIAGVSETQYF.